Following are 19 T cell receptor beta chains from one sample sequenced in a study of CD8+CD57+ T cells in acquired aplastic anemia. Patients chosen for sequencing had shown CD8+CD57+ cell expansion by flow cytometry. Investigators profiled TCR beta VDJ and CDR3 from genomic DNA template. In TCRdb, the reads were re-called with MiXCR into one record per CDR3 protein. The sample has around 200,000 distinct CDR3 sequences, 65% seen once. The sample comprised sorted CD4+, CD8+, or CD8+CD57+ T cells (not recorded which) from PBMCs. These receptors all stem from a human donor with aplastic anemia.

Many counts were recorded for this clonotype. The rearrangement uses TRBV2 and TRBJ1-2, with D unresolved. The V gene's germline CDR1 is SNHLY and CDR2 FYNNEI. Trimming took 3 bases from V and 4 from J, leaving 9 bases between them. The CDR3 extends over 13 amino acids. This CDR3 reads CASSDNGIYGYTF. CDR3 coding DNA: TGTGCCAGCAGTGATAACGGGATCTATGGCTACACCTTC.

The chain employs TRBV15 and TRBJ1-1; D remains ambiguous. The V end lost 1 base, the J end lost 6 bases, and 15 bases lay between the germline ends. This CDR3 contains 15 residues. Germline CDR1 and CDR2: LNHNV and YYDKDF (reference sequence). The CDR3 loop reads CATSRGAGVISEAFF. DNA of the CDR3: TGTGCCACCAGCAGAGGGGCAGGCGTGATTTCTGAAGCTTTCTTT.

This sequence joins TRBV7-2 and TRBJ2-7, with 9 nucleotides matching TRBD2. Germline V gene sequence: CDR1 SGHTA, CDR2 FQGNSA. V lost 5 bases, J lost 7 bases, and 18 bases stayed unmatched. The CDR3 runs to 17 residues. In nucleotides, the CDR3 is TGTGCCAGCAGCCCAGTCGTAGCGGCGGGGGGGCGGGGAGAGCAGTACTTC. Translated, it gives CASSPVVAAGGRGEQYF. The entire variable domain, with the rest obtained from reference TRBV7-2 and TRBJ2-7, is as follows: GAGVSQSPSNKVTEKGKDVELRCDPISGHTALYWYRQSLGQGLEFLIYFQGNSAPDKSGLPSDRFSAERTGGSVSTLTIQRTQQEDSAVYLCASSPVVAAGGRGEQYFGPGTRLTVT.

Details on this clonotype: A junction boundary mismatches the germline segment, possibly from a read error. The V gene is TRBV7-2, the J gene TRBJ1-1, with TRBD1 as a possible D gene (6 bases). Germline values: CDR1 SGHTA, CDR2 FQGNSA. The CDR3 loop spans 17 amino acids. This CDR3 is CASTLPNRVIGHTEAFF. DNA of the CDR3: TGTGCCAGCACCTTACCGAACAGGGTAATCGGTCACACTGAAGCTTTCTTT.

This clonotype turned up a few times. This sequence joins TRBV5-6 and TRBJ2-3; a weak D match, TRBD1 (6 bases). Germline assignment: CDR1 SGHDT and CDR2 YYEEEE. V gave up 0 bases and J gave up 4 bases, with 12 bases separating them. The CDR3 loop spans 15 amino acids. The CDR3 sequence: CASSLGGPGADTQYF. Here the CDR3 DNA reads TGTGCCAGCAGCTTGGGGGGGCCCGGGGCAGATACGCAGTATTTT.

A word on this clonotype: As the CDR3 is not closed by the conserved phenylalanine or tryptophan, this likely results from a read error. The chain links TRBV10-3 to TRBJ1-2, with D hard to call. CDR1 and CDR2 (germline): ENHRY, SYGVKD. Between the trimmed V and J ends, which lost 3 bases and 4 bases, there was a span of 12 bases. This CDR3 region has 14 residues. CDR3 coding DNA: TGTGCCATCAGTGAAAACCCGGCAGTCTATGGCTACACCTTA. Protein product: CAISENPAVYGYTL.

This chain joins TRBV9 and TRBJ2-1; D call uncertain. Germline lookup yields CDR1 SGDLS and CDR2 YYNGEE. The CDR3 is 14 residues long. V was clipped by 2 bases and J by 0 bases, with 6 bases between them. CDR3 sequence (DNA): TGTGCCAGCAGCGTTCAGACCTCCTACAATGAGCAGTTCTTC. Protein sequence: CASSVQTSYNEQFF.

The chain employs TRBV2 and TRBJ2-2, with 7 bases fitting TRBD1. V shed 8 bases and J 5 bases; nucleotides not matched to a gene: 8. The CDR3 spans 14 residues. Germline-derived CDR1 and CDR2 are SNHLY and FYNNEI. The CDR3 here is CASGGTGETGELFF. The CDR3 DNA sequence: TGTGCCAGCGGTGGCACAGGGGAAACCGGGGAGCTGTTTTTT.

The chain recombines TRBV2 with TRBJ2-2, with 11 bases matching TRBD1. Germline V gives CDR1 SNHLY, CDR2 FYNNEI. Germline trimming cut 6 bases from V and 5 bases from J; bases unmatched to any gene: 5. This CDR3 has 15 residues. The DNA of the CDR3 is TGTGCCAGCAGGGGGACAGGGGGGAGTACCGGGGAGCTGTTTTTT. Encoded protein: CASRGTGGSTGELFF. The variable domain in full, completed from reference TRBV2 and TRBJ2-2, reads EPEVTQTPSHQVTQMGQEVILRCVPISNHLYFYWYRQILGQKVEFLVSFYNNEISEKSEIFDDQFSVERPDGSNFTLKIRSTKLEDSAMYFCASRGTGGSTGELFFGEGSRLTVL.

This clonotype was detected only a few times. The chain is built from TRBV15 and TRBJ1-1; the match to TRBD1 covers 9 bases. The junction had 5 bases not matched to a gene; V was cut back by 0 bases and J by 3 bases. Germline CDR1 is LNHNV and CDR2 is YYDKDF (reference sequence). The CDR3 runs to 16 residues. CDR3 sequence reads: CATSRDGTGSDTEAFF. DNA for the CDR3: TGTGCCACCAGCAGAGACGGGACAGGGAGTGACACTGAAGCTTTCTTT.

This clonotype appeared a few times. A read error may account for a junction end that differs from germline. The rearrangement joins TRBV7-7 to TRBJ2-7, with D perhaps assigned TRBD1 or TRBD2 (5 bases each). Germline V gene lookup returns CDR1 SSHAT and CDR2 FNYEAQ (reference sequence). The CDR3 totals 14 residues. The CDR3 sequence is CASTPGTDTYEQYF. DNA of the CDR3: TGTGCTAGCACCCCCGGGACGGATACCTACGAGCAGTACTTC. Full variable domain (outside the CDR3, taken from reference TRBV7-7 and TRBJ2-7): GAGVSQSPRYKVTKRGQDVTLRCDPISSHATLYWYQQALGQGPEFLTYFNYEAQPDKSGLPSDRFSAERPEGSISTLTIQRTEQRDSAMYRCASTPGTDTYEQYFGPGTRLTVT.

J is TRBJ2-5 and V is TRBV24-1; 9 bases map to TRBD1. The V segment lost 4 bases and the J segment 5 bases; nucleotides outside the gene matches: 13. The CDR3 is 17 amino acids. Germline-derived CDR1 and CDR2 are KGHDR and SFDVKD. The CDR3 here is CATSEPSRDRVYETQYF. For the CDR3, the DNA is TGTGCCACCAGTGAACCAAGCCGGGACAGGGTTTACGAGACCCAGTACTTC.

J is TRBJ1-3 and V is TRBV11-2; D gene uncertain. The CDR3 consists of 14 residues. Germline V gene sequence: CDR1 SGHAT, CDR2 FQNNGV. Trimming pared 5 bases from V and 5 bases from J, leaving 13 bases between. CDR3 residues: CASSPGRRRNTIYF. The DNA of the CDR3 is TGTGCCAGCAGCCCGGGTAGGAGGAGAAACACCATATATTTT.

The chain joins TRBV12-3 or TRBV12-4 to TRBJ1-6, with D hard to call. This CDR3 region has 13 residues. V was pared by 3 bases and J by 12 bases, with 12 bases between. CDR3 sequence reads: CASSFFRSQPLHF. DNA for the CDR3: TGTGCCAGCAGTTTTTTCAGGTCCCAACCCCTCCACTTT.

This CDR3 is CASSISWVTSNLFRTDTQYF. CDR3 sequence (DNA): TGTGCCAGCAGCATAAGCTGGGTGACCTCGAACCTCTTCCGCACAGATACGCAGTATTTT. The gene calls are TRBV7-9 and TRBJ2-3; no clear D gene. The CDR3 is 20 amino acids. Germline values: CDR1 SEHNR, CDR2 FQNEAQ (reference sequence). Trimming took off 5 bases at V and 1 base at J, with 28 bases between the two ends.

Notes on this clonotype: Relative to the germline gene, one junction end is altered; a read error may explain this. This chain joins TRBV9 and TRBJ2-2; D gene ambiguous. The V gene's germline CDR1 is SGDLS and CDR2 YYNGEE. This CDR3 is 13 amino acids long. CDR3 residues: CASSSGLTGELFF. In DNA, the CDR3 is TGCGCCAGCAGCTCCGGGCTTACCGGGGAGCTGTTTTTT.

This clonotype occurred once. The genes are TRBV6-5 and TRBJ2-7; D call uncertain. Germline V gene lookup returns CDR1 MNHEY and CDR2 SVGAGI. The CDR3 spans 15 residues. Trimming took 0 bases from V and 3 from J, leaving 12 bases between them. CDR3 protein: CASSYSVNPSYEQYF. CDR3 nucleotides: TGTGCCAGCAGTTACTCTGTGAATCCTAGCTACGAGCAGTACTTC.

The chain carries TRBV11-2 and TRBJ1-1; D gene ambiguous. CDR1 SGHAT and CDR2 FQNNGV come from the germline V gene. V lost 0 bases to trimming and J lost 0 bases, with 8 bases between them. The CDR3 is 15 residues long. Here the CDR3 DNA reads TGTGCCAGCAGCTTAGAGGGCAGCATGAACACTGAAGCTTTCTTT. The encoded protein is CASSLEGSMNTEAFF.

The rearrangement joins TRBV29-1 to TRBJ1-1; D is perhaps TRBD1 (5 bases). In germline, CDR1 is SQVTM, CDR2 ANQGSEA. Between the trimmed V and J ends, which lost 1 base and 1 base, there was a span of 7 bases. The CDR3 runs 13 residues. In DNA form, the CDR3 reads TGCAGCGTTGAAGGACAGACGAACACTGAAGCTTTCTTT. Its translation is CSVEGQTNTEAFF.